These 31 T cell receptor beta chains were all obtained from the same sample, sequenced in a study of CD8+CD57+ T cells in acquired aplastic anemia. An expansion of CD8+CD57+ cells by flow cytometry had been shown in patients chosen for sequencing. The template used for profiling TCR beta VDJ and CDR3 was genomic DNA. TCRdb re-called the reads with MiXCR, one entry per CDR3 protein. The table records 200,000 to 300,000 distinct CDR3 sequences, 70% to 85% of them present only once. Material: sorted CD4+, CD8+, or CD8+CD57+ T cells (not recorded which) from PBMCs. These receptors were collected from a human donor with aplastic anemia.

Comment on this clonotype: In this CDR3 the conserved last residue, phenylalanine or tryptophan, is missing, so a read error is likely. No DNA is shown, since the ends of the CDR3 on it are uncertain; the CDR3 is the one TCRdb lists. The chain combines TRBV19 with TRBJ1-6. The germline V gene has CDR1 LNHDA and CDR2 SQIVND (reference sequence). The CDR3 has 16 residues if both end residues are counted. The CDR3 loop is CASSISSGTYNAQFFV.

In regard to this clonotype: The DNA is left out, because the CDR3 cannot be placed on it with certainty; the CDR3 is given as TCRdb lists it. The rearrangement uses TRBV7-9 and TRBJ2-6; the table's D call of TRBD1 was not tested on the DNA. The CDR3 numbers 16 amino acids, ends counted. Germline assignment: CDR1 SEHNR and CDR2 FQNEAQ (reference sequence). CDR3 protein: CAGQWARETQYFVLTF.

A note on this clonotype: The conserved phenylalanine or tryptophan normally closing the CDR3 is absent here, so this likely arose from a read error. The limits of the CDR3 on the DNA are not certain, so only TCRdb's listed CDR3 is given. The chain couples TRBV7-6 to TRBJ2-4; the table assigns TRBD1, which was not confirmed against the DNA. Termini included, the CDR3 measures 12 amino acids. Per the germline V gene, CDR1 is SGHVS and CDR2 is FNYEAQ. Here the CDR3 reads CASGLADGTKYS.

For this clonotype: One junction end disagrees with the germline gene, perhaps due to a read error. For the CDR3, the DNA is TGTGCCAGTAGTTTAGCTAGGGGAGCCTACTATGAGCAGTTCTTC. Protein sequence: CASSLARGAYYEQFF. The V gene is TRBV19, the J gene TRBJ1-2, with D perhaps TRBD1 or TRBD2 (5 bases each). The DNA end favors TRBJ2-1, so the J call may be wrong. The germline V gene has CDR1 LNHDA and CDR2 SQIVND (reference sequence). There are 15 residues in the CDR3.

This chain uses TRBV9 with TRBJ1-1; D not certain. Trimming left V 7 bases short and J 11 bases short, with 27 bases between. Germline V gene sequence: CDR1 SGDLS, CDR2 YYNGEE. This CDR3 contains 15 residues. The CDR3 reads CASGVALNIQYDAFF. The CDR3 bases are TGTGCCAGCGGAGTAGCTCTGAACATTCAGTACGACGCTTTCTTT.

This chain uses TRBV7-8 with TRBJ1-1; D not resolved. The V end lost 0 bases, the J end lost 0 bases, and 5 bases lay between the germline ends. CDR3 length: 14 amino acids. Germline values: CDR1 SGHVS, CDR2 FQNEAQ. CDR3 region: CASSLAGMNTEAFF. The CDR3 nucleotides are TGTGCCAGCAGCTTAGCCGGGATGAACACTGAAGCTTTCTTT.

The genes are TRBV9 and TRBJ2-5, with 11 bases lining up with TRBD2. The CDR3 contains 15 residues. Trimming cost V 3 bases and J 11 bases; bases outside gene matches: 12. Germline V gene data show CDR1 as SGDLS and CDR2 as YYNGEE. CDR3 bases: TGTGCCAGCAGCGCCGGGACTAGCGGACTAGATACGCAGTACTTC. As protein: CASSAGTSGLDTQYF.

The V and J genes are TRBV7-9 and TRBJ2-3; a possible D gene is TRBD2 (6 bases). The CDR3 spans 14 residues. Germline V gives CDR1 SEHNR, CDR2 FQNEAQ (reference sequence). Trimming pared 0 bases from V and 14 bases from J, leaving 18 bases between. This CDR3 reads CASSLAPGTDQLYF. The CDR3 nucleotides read TGTGCCAGCAGCTTAGCCCCGGGGACTGATCAGCTGTATTTT.

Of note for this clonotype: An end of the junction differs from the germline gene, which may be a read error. CDR3 sequence reads: CASSSPGTGRYEQF. For the CDR3, the DNA is TGTGCCAGCAGCTCCCCGGGAACAGGGCGCTACGAGCAGTTC. The chain uses TRBV7-9 and TRBJ2-1; TRBD1 is a possible D gene (6 bases). CDR3 length equals 14 residues. CDR1 is SEHNR and CDR2 is FQNEAQ in the germline V gene (reference sequence).

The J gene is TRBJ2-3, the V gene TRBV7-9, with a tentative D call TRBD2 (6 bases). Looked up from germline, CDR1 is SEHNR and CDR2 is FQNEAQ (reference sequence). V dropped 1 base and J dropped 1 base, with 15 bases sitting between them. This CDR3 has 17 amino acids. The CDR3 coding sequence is TGTGCCAGCAGCTTAGTTGACGGGGGTCGGGGCACAGATACGCAGTATTTT. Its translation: CASSLVDGGRGTDTQYF.

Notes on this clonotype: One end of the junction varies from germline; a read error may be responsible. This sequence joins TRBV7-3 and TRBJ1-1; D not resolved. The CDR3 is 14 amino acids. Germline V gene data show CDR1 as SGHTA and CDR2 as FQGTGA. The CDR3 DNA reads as TGTGCCAGCAGACCAAGGACGGAAAACACTGAAGATTTCTTT. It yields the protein CASRPRTENTEDFF.

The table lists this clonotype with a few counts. The CDR3 loop reads CASSLVGQGGNEQFF. Here the CDR3 DNA reads TGTGCCAGCAGTTTAGTTGGACAGGGAGGGAATGAGCAGTTCTTC. The chain combines TRBV12-3 or TRBV12-4 with TRBJ2-1; the D gene is possibly TRBD1 (8 bases). CDR3 length equals 15 residues. Trimming cost V 1 base and J 7 bases, with 14 bases left between them.

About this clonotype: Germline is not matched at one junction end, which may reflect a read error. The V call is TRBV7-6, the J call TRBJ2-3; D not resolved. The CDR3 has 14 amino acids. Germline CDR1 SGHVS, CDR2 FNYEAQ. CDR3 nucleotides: TGTGCCAGCAGCTTAGCGGACGGGCCAAATAAGCCCCAGTTT. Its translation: CASSLADGPNKPQF. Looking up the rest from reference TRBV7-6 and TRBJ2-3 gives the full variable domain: GAGVSQSPRYKVTKRGQDVALRCDPISGHVSLYWYRQALGQGPEFLTYFNYEAQQDKSGLPNDRFSAERPEGSISTLTIQRTEQRDSAMYRCASSLADGPNKPQFGPGTRLTVL.

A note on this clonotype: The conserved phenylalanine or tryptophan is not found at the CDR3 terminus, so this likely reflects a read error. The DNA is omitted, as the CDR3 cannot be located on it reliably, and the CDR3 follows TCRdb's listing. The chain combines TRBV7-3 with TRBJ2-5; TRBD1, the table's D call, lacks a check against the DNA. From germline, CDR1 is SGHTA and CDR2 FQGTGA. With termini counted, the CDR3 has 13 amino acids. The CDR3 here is CASSHTGLGNTIY.

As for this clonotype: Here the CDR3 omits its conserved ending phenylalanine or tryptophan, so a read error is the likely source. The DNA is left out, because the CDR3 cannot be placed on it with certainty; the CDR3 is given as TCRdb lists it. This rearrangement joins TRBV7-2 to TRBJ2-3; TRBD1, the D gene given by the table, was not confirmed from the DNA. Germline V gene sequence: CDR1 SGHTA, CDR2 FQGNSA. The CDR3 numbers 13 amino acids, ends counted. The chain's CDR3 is CASSLAGADATQY.

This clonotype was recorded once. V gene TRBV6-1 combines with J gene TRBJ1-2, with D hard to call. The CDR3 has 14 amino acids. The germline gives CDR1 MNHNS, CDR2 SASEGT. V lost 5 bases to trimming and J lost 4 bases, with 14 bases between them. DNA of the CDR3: TGTGCCAGCAGTCCCGGGGTCCGGAGCTATGGCTACACCTTC. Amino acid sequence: CASSPGVRSYGYTF.

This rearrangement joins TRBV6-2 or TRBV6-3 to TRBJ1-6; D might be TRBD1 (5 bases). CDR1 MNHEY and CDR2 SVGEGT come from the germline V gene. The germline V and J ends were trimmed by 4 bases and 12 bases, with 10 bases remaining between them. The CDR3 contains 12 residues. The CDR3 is CASSLRGLPLHF. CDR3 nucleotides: TGTGCCAGCAGTTTGAGGGGTTTACCCCTCCACTTT.

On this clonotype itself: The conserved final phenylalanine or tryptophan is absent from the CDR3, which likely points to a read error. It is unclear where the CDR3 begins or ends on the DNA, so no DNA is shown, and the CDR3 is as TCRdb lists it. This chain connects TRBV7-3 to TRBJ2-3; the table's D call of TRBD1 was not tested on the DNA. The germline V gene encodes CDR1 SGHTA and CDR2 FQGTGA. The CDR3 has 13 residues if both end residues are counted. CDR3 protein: CASGFGGRDGAYV.

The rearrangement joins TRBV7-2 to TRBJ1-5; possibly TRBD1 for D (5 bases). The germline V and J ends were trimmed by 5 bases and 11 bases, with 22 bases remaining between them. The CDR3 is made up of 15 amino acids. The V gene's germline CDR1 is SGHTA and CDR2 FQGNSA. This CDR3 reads CASSISWGYNHAQHF. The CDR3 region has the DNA TGTGCCAGCAGCATTTCTTGGGGGTACAATCATGCCCAGCATTTT.

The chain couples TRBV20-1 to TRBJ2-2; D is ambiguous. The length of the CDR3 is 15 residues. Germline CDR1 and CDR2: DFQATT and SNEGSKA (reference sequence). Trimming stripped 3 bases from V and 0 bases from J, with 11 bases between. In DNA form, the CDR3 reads TGCAGTGCTAGTAAGCAACTCGCGAACACCGGGGAGCTGTTTTTT. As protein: CSASKQLANTGELFF.

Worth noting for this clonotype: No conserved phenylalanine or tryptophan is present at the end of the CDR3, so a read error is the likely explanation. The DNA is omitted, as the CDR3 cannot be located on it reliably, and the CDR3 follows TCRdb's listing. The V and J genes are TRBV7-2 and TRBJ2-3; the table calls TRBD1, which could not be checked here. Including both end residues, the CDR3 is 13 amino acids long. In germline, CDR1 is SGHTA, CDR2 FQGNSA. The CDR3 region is CASSPGPTGNSHL.

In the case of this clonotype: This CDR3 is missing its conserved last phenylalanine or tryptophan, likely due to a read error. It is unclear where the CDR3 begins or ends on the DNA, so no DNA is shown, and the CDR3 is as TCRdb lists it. This CDR3 is CASSHRPDGPAHA. The rearrangement uses TRBV7-2 and TRBJ2-7; the table names TRBD1, a call not compared with the DNA. Germline values: CDR1 SGHTA, CDR2 FQGNSA. The CDR3 spans 13 amino acids, including both terminal residues.

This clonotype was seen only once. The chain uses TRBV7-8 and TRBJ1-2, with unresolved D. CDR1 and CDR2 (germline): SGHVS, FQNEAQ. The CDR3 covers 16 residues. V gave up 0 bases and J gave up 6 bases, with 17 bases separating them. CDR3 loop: CASSLAGGALAHGYTF. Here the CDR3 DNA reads TGTGCCAGCAGCTTAGCGGGAGGCGCCCTTGCGCATGGCTACACCTTC. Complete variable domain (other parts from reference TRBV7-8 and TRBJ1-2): GAGVSQSPRYKVAKRGQDVALRCDPISGHVSLFWYQQALGQGPEFLTYFQNEAQLDKSGLPSDRFFAERPEGSVSTLKIQRTQQEDSAVYLCASSLAGGALAHGYTFGSGTRLTVV.

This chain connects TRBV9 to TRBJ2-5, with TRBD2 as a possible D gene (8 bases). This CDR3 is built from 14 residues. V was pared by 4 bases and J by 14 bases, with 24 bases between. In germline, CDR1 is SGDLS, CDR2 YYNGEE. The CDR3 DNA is TGTGCCAGCAGCCCCAGGGGGGGGCGGGGGGCTGGCTACTTC. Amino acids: CASSPRGGRGAGYF.

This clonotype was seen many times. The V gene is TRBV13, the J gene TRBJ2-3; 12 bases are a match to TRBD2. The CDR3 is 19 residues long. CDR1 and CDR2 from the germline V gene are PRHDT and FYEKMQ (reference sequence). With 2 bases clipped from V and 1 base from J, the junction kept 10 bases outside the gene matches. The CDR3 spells CASSLIRTSGTGGTDTQYF. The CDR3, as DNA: TGTGCCAGCAGCTTAATCCGGACTAGCGGGACGGGGGGCACAGATACGCAGTATTTT.

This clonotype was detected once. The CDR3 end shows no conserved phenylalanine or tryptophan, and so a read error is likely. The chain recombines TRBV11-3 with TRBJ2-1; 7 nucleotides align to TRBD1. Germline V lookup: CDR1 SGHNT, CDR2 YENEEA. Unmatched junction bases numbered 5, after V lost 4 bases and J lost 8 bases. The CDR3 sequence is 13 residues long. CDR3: CASSSIDRDEQFL. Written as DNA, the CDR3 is TGTGCCAGCAGCTCAATCGACAGGGATGAGCAGTTCCTC.

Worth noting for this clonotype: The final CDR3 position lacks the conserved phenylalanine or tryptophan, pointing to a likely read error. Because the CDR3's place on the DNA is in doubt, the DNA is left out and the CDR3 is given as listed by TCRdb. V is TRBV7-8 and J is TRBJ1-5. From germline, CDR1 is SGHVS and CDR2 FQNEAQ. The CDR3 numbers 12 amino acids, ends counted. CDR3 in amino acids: CASSLAGGPEHL.

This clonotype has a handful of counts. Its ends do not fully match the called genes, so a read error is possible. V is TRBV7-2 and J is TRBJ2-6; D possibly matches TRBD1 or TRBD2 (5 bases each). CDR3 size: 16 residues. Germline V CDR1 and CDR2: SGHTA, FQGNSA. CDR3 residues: CASSLAGSHGAHVLTF. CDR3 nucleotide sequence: TGTGCCAGCAGCTTAGCGGGTAGTCACGGGGCCCACGTCCTGACTTTC.

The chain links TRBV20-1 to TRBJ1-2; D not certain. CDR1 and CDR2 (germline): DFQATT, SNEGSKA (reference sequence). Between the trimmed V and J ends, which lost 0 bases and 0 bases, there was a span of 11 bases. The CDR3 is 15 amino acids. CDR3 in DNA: TGCAGTGCTAGAGATGAACAGAACGCTAACTATGGCTACACCTTC. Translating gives CSARDEQNANYGYTF.

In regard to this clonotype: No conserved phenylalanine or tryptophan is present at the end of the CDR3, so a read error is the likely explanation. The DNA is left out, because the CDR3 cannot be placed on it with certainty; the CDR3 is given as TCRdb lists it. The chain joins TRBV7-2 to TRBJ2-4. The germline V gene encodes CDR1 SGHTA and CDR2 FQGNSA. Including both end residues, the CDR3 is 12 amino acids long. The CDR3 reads CASGLAGNIDYL.

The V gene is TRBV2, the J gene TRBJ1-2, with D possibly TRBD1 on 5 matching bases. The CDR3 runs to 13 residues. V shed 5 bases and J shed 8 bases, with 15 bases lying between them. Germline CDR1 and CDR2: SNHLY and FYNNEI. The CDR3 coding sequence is TGTGCCAGCAGTCTCGAGACAGCTGAAGGCTACACCTTC. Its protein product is CASSLETAEGYTF.